This TCR beta chain was identified during a study of post-analysis software for immune sequencing data. Study findings and constraints: Relative to controls, patients had about five TRBV segments at higher frequency, with TRBV5-6, TRBV5-1 and TRBV20-1 among these.

This clonotype has more than one count but fewer than ten. The antigen remains undetermined. Prepared TCR beta cDNA libraries contained unique molecular identifiers. TCRdb itself ran the PCR reads through MiXCR, one entry per CDR3 protein. The table records some 450,000 distinct CDR3 sequences, around 40% of them present only once. The CDR3 extends over 16 amino acids. Looked up from germline, CDR1 is SGHRS and CDR2 is YFSETQ. The ends were cut back, 0 bases at V and 8 bases at J, with 18 bases in the middle. Sample: blood. This clonotype originated in a girl aged 5 to 17 with multiple sclerosis. The V call is TRBV5-1, the J call TRBJ2-1, with D uncertain. CDR3 sequence (DNA): TGCGCCAGCAGCTTGGCTTTCTGGCCCCAAAAATATGAGCAGTTCTTC. Its protein is CASSLAFWPQKYEQFF.